This T cell receptor beta chain was retrieved from a study of T cells in Graves' hyperthyroidism and ophthalmopathy. Overall study findings and caveats: The model forecast ophthalmopathy, anticipating it by a median around 6.4 months before onset. Most clonotypes that expanded in the thyroid above 0.001 also showed up in blood.

Ophthalmopathy patients had Clinical Activity Score at least 3, NOSPECS grade at least 4, duration under 3 months. Uncontrolled infection, other autoimmune disease, pregnancy or lactation led to exclusion. Using RNA transcripts as the source, TCR beta CDR3 regions were amplified. Carried out on the TCR CDR3, a first-round RT-PCR used the HTBI primer set. TCRdb ran MiXCR on the multiplex PCR reads and lists one entry per CDR3 protein. The sample carries some 580,000 distinct CDR3 sequences, approximately 15% recorded once. The ends were cut back, 2 bases at V and 0 bases at J, with 15 bases in the middle. The CDR3 extends over 17 amino acids. This clonotype has ten or more counts. The antigen is not known.

Sequenced sample: blood. The rearrangement joins TRBV12-3 or TRBV12-4 to TRBJ2-3; a weak D match, TRBD2 (6 bases). The sequence was obtained from a woman between 40 and 50 years old with Graves' ophthalmopathy. The CDR3 loop reads CASSLPPTRSSTDTQYF. CDR3 DNA sequence: TGTGCCAGCAGTTTACCCCCGACTAGATCTAGCACAGATACGCAGTATTTT.